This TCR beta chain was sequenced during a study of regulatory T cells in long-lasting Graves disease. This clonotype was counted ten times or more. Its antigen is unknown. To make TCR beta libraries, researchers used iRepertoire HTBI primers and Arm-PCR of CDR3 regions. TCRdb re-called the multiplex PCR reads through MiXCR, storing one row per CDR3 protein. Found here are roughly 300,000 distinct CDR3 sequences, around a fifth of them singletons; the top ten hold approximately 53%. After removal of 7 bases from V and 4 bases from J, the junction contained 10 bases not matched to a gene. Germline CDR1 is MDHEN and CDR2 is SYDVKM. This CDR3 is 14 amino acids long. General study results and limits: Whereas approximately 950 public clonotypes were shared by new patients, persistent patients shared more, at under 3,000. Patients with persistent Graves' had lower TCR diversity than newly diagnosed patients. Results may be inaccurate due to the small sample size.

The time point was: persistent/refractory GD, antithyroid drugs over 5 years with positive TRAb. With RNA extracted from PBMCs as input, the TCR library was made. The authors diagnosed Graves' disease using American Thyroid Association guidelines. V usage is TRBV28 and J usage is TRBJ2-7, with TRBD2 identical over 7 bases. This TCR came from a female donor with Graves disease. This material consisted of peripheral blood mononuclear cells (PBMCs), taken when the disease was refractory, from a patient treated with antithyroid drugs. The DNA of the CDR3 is TGTGCCAGCACACCCTCTAGCGGACATTACGAGCAGTACTTC. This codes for CASTPSSGHYEQYF.